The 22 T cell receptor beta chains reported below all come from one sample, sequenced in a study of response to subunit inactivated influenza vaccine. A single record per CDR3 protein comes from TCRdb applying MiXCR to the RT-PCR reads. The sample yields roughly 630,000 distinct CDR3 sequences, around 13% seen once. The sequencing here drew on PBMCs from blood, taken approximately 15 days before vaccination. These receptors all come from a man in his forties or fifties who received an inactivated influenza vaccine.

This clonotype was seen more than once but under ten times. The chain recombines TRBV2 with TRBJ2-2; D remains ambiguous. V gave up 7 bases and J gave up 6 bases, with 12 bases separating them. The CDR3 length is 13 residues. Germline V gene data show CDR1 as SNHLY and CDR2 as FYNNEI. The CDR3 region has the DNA TGTGCCAGCAACGAGAGCCCCTCCGGGGAGCTGTTTTTT. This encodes CASNESPSGELFF.

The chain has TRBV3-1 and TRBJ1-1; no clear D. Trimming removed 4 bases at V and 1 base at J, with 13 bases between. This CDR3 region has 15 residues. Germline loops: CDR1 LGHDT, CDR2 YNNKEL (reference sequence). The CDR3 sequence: CASSPASRGNTEAFF. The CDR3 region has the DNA TGTGCCAGCAGCCCGGCCTCTCGAGGGAACACTGAAGCTTTCTTT.

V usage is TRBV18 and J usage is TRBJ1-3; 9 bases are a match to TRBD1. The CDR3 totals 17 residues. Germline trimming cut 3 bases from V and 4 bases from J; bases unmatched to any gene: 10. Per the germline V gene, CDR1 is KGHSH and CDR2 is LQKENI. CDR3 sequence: CASSPVAQGAGGNTIYF. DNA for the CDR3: TGTGCCAGCTCACCGGTCGCACAGGGGGCAGGAGGAAACACCATATATTTT.

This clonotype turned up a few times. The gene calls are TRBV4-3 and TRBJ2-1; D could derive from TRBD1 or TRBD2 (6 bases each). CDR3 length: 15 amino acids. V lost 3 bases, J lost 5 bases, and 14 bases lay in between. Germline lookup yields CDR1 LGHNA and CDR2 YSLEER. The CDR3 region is CASSQTGAWNNEQFF. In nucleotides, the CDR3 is TGCGCCAGCAGCCAGACGGGGGCCTGGAACAATGAGCAGTTCTTC.

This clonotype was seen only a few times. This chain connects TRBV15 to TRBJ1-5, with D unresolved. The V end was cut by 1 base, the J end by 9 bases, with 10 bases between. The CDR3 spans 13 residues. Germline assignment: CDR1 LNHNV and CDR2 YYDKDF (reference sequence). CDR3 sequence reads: CATSRVSLGPQHF. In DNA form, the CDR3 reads TGTGCCACCAGCAGAGTTTCCCTCGGGCCCCAGCATTTT.

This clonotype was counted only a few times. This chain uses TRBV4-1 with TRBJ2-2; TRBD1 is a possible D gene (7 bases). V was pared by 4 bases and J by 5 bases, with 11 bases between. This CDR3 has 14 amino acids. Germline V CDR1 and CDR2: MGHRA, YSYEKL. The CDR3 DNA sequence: TGCGCCAGCAGCCGGAGGGGGCATACCGGGGAGCTGTTTTTT. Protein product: CASSRRGHTGELFF.

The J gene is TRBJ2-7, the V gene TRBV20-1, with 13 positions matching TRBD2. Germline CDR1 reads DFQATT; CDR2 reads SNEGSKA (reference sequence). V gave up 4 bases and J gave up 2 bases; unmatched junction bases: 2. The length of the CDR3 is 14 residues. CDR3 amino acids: CSATGLAGTYEQYF. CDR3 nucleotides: TGCAGTGCTACGGGACTAGCGGGAACCTACGAGCAGTACTTC.

CDR3 nucleotide sequence: TGTGCCAGCAGCCAAGAAGGGGAGGGGGTCCCCTACGAGCAGTACTTC. Its protein is CASSQEGEGVPYEQYF. The chain links TRBV3-1 to TRBJ2-7, with a tentative D call TRBD2 (7 bases). Germline V gene data show CDR1 as LGHDT and CDR2 as YNNKEL (reference sequence). The CDR3 sequence is 16 residues long. V lost 0 bases and J 2 bases, leaving 14 bases between the germline ends.

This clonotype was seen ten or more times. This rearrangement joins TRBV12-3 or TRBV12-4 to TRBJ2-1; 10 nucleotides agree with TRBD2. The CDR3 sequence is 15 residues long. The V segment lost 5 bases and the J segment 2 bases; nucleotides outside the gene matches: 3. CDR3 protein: CASSALAGTYNEQFF. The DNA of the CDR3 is TGTGCCAGCAGTGCACTAGCGGGAACCTACAATGAGCAGTTCTTC.

The DNA of the CDR3 is TGTGCCAGCAGTTTTTTTGAGGGCGGGAGTGAGCAGTTCTTC. Amino acid sequence: CASSFFEGGSEQFF. The V call is TRBV12-3 or TRBV12-4, the J call TRBJ2-1, with 7 bases lining up with TRBD2. V lost 3 bases, J lost 9 bases, and 8 bases stayed unmatched. This CDR3 has 14 residues.

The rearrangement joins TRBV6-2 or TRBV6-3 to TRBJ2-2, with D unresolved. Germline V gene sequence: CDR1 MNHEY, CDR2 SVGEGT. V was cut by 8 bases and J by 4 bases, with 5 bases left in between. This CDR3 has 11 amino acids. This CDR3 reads CASFSTGELFF. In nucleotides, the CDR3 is TGTGCCAGCTTTTCCACCGGGGAGCTGTTTTTT.

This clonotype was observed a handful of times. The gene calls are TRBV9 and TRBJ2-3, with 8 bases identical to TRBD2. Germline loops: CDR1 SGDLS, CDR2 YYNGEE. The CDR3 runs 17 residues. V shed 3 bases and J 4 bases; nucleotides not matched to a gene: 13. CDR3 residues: CASSASRGSGISDTQYF. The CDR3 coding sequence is TGTGCCAGCAGCGCCAGTAGGGGTAGCGGGATTTCAGATACGCAGTATTTT.

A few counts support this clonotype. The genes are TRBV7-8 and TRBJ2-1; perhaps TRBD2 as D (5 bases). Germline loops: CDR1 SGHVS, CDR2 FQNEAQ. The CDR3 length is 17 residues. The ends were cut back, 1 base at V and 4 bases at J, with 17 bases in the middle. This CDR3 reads CASSLVSSGVLYNEQFF. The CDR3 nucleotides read TGTGCCAGCAGCTTAGTGAGCAGCGGAGTTTTATACAATGAGCAGTTCTTC.

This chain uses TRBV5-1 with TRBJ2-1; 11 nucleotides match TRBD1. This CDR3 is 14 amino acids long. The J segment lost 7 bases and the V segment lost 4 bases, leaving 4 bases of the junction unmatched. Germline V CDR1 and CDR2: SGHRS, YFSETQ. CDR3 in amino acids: CASSTGQGVNEQFF. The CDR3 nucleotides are TGCGCCAGCAGCACGGGACAGGGGGTGAATGAGCAGTTCTTC.

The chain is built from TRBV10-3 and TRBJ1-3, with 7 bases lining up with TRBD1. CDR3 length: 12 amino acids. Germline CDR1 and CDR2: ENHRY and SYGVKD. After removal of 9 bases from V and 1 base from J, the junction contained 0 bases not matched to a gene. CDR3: CAIQGSGNTIYF. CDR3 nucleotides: TGTGCCATACAGGGGTCTGGAAACACCATATATTTT.

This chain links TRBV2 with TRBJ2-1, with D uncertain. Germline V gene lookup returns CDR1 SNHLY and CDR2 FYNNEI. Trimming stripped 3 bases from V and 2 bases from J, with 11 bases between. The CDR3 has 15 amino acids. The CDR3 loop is CASSDDGGAYNEQFF. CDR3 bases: TGTGCCAGCAGTGATGACGGCGGAGCCTACAATGAGCAGTTCTTC.

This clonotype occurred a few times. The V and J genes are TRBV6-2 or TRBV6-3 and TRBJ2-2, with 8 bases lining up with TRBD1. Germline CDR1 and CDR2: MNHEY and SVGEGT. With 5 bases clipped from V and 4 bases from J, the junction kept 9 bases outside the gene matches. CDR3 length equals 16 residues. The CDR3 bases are TGTGCCAGCAGTACTCGGGCGGACAGGGCCACCGGGGAGCTGTTTTTT. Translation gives CASSTRADRATGELFF.

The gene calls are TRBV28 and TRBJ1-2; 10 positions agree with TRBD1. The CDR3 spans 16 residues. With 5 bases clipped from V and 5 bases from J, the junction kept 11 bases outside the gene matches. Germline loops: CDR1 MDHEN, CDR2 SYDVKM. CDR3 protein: CASSEETGGAWYGYTF. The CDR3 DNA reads TGTGCCAGCAGTGAGGAGACAGGGGGCGCGTGGTATGGCTACACCTTC.

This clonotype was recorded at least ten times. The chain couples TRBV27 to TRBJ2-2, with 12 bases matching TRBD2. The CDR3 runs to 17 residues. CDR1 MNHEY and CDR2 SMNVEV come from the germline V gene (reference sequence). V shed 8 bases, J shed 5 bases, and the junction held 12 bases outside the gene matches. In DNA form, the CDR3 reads TGTGCCAGCGGGTTTCACCGAACTAGCGGGAGGACCGGGGAGCTGTTTTTT. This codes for CASGFHRTSGRTGELFF.

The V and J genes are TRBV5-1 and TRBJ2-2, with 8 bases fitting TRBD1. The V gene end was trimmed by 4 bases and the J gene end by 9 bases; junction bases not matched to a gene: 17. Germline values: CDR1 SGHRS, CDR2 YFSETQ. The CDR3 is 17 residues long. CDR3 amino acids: CASSGGLGQGGNRELFF. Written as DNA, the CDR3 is TGCGCCAGCAGCGGGGGCCTAGGACAGGGAGGCAATCGGGAGCTGTTTTTT.

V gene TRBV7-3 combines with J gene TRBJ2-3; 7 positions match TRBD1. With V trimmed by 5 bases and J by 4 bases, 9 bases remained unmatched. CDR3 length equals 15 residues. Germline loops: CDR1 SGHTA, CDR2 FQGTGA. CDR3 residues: CASSRTGLRADTQYF. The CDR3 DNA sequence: TGTGCCAGCAGCCGGACAGGCCTTAGGGCAGATACGCAGTATTTT.

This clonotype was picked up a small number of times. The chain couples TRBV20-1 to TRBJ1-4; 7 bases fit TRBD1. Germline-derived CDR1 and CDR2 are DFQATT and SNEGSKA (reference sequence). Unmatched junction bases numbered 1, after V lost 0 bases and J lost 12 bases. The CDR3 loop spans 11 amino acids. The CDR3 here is CSARETGQLFF. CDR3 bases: TGCAGTGCTAGAGAGACAGGGCAACTGTTTTTT.